The TCR beta chain described here comes from a study of blood T cells in healthy people across ages. For the second PCR, which ran for about 6 to 11 cycles, a sample-barcoded 5' primer and a J-beta primer mix were used. TCRdb processed the 5' RACE reads anew with MiXCR; each CDR3 protein has one entry. In the table there are hundreds of thousands of distinct CDR3 sequences, over 40% of which are singletons. The length of the CDR3 is 14 residues. V was trimmed by 6 bases and J by 3 bases, leaving 11 bases between them. Input material: blood. The receptor comes from a woman aged 80 or over in good health. This chain joins TRBV12-3 or TRBV12-4 and TRBJ2-2, with D possibly matching TRBD1 (5 bases). CDR3 sequence (DNA): TGTGCCAGCAGGGTGGGGCAGGACACCGGGGAGCTGTTTTTT. Protein product: CASRVGQDTGELFF.